This entry concerns a single T cell receptor (beta chain). Study processing details: From reference gene primer amplification, estimates of nucleated cell counts were derived. Produced via immunoSEQ multiplex PCR; TCRdb's table is partial and in-frame only. The DNA gave D and trimming, while V, J and clone size come from that table. The sample yields 150,000 to 200,000 clones, around four fifths seen once. The sample comes from a study of blood T cell repertoires in COVID-19. Overall study: Material from acute and convalescent COVID-19 was sourced from the United States, Italy and Spain. Sources were T cells, B-cell-depleted T cells, or PBMCs; the material itself was cDNA or gDNA.

V gave up 3 bases and J gave up 3 bases, with 14 bases separating them. CDR1 is SGHVS and CDR2 is FNYEAQ in the germline V gene. CDR3 size: 15 residues. The TCR sequence derives from an elderly woman with COVID-19, enrolled during active disease. The rearrangement joins TRBV7-6 to TRBJ1-2; D might be TRBD1 (5 bases). What was sequenced was peripheral blood. CDR3 DNA: TGTGCCAGCAGCTTCGGCAGGGTGGGTGACTATGGCTACACCTTC. Amino acid sequence: CASSFGRVGDYGYTF.